These T cell receptor beta chains were read from a single sample in a study of blood T cell repertoires in COVID-19. Using immunoSEQ multiplex PCR, the repertoire was profiled, and TCRdb retains in-frame clones only, with some absent. Of roughly 500,000 clones in the sample, roughly nine tenths are singletons; the top ten hold 0.75% to 0.9%. Sequenced input: peripheral blood. The receptors stem from a man aged 18 to 29 with COVID-19, enrolled during active disease. The CDR3 runs from the conserved cysteine through the conserved F or W. The D gene is left open where the match is weak. Clone size is not always given. Where it is, it says once, few, many or a class for expanded clones.

NA	TRBD1	TRBJ1-2	TRBV5-1	CASSWDRQTAYTF	TGCGCCAGCAGCTGGGACAGGCAAACGGCCTACACCTTC
NA	NA	TRBJ2-7	TRBV6-5	CASSQTVPTYEQYF	TGTGCCAGCAGTCAGACAGTTCCGACCTACGAGCAGTACTTC
NA	NA	TRBJ2-7	TRBV13	CASSEGRHGEQYF	TGTGCCAGCAGCGAGGGGAGGCACGGGGAGCAGTACTTC
NA	TRBD2	TRBJ2-2	TRBV2	CASSDGGVLAMSGELFF	TGTGCCAGCAGTGACGGGGGGGTGCTAGCTATGAGCGGGGAGCTGTTTTTT
NA	NA	TRBJ2-3	TRBV23-1	CASSQSKRRAQYF	TGCGCCAGCAGTCAATCGAAACGCAGGGCGCAGTATTTT
many	NA	TRBJ2-2	TRBV7-2	CASTQNSGGNTGELFF	TGTGCCAGCACCCAAAATTCGGGGGGCAACACCGGGGAGCTGTTTTTT
NA	NA	TRBJ2-7	TRBV10-3	CAISGSGESGLNYEQYF	TGTGCCATCAGTGGGTCTGGTGAGTCAGGTTTAAATTACGAGCAGTACTTC
NA	TRBD1	TRBJ2-7	TRBV5-4	CASSLSGTGSYEQYF	TGTGCCAGCAGCTTATCCGGGACAGGCTCCTACGAGCAGTACTTC
NA	TRBD2	TRBJ2-2	TRBV7-3	CASSRTSDYTGELFF	TGTGCCAGCAGCAGGACTAGCGATTACACCGGGGAGCTGTTTTTT
once	TRBD1	TRBJ2-3	TRBV7-2	CASSLNRGRTDTQYF	TGTGCCAGCAGCTTGAACAGGGGGCGCACAGATACGCAGTATTTT
NA	NA	TRBJ2-1	TRBV12-3/TRBV12-4	CASSLYNEQFF	TGTGCCAGCAGCCTATACAATGAGCAGTTCTTC
NA	NA	TRBJ1-2	TRBV6-6	CASSYDPRNYGYTF	TGTGCCAGCAGTTACGACCCGAGGAACTATGGCTACACCTTC
many	NA	TRBJ1-1	TRBV10-3	CAICRDSGYEAFF	TGTGCCATTTGCCGGGACTCAGGGTATGAAGCTTTCTTT
NA	NA	TRBJ2-7	TRBV5-1	CASSLAQDTGEQYF	TGCGCCAGCAGCTTGGCTCAGGATACCGGCGAGCAGTACTTC
NA	NA	TRBJ1-4	TRBV13	CASSSYQGSTNEKLFF	TGTGCCAGCAGCTCTTACCAGGGTTCAACTAATGAAAAACTGTTTTTT
NA	NA	TRBJ1-5	TRBV6-1	CASSEVPGVTPQHF	TGTGCCAGCAGTGAAGTCCCAGGGGTTACGCCCCAGCATTTT